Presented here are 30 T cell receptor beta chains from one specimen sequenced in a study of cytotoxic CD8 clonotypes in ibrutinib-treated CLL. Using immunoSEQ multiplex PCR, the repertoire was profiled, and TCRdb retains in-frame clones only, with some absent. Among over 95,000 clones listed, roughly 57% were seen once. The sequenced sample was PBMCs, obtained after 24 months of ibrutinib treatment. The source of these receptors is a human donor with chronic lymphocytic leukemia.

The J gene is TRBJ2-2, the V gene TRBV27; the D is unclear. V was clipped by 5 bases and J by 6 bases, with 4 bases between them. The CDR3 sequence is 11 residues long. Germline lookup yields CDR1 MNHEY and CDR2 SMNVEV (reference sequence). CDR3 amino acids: CASSDPGELFF. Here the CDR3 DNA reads TGTGCCAGCAGTGACCCCGGGGAGCTGTTTTTT.

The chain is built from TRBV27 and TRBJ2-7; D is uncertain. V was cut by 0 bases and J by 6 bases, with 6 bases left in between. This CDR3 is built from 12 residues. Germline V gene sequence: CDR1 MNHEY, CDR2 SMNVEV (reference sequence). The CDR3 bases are TGTGCCAGCAGTTTATCGGGCAGCGAGCAGTACTTC. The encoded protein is CASSLSGSEQYF.

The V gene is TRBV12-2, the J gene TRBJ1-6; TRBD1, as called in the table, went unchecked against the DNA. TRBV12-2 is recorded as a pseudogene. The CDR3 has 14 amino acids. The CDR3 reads CASRLAWPFAPLHF. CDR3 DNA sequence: TGTGCAAGTCGCTTAGCCTGGCCCTTTGCACCCCTCCACTTT.

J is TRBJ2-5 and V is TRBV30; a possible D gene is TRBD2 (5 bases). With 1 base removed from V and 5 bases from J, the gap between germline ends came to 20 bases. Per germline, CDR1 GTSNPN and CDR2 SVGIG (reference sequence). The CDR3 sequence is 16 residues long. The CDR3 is CAWSEKEWDAGETQYF. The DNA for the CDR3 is TGTGCCTGGAGTGAAAAAGAGTGGGATGCGGGTGAGACCCAGTACTTC.

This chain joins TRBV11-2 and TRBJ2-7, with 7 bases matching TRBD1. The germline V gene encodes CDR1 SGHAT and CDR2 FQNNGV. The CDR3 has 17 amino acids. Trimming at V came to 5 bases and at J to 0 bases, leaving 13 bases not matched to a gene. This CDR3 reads CASSPLQGDSSSYEQYF. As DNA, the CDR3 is TGTGCCAGCAGCCCCCTCCAGGGGGATTCGTCCTCCTACGAGCAGTACTTC.

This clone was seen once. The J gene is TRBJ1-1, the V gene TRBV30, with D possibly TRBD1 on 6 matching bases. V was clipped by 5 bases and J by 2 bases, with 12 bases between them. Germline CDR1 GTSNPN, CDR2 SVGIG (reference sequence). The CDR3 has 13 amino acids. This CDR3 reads CAWRQVGNTEAFF. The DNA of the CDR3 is TGTGCCTGGCGACAGGTGGGAAACACTGAAGCTTTCTTT. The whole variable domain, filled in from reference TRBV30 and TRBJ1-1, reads SQTIHQWPATLVQPVGSPLSLECTVEGTSNPNLYWYRQAAGRGLQLLFYSVGIGQISSEVPQNLSASRPQDRQFILSSKKLLLSDSGFYLCAWRQVGNTEAFFGQGTRLTVV.

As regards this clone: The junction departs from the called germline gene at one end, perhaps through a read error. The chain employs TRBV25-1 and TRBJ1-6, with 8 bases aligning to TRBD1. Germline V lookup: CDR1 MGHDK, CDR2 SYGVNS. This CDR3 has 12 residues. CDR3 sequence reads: CASCSTGAPLLF. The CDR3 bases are TGTGCCAGCTGCTCGACAGGGGCCCCCCTACTTTTT.

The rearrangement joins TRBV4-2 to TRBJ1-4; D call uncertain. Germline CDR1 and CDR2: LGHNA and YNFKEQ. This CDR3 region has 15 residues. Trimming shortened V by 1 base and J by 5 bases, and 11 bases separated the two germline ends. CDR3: CASSQVGQPNEKLFF. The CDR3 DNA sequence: TGTGCCAGCAGCCAAGTTGGCCAACCCAATGAAAAACTGTTTTTT.

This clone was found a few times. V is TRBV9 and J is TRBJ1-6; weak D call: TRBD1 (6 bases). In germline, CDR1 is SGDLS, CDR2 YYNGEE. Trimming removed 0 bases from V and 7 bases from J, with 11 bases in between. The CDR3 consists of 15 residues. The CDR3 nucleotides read TGTGCCAGCAGCGTAGCTCTGACAGGCAATTCACCCCTCCACTTT. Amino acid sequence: CASSVALTGNSPLHF. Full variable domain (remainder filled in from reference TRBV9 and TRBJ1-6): DSGVTQTPKHLITATGQRVTLRCSPRSGDLSVYWYQQSLDQGLQFLIQYYNGEERAKGNILERFSAQQFPDLHSELNLSSLELGDSALYFCASSVALTGNSPLHFGNGTRLTVT.

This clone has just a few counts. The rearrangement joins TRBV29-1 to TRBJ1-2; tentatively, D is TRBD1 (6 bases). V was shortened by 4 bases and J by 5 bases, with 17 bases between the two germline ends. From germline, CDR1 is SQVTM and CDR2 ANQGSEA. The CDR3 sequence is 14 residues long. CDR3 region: CSVVSRRGEYGYTF. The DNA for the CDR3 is TGCAGCGTTGTATCCCGCAGGGGCGAGTATGGCTACACCTTC.

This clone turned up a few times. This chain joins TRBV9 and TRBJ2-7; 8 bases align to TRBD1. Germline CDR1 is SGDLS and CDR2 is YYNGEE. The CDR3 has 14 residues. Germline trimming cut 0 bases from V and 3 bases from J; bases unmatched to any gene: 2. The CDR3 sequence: CASSVGDRGYEQYF. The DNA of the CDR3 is TGTGCCAGCAGCGTAGGAGACAGGGGCTACGAGCAGTACTTC. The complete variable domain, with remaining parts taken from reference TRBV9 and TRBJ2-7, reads DSGVTQTPKHLITATGQRVTLRCSPRSGDLSVYWYQQSLDQGLQFLIQYYNGEERAKGNILERFSAQQFPDLHSELNLSSLELGDSALYFCASSVGDRGYEQYFGPGTRLTVT.

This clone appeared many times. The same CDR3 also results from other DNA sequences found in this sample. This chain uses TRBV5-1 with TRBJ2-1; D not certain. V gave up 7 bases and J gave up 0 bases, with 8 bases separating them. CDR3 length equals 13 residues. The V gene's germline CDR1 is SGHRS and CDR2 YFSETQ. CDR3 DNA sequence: TGCGCCAGCTCAGAGAGCTCCTACAATGAGCAGTTCTTC. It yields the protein CASSESSYNEQFF.

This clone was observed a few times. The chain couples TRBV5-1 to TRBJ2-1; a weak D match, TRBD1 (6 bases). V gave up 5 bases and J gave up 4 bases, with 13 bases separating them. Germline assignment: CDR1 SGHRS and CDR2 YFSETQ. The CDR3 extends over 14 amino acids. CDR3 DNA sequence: TGCGCCAGCAGGATGGCAGGGGAGTACAATGAGCAGTTCTTC. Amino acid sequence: CASRMAGEYNEQFF.

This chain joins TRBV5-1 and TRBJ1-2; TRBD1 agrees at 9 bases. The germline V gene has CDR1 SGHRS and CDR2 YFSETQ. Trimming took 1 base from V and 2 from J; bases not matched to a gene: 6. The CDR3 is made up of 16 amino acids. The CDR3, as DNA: TGCGCCAGCAGCTTGACTGGGACAGGGACAAACTATGGCTACACCTTC. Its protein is CASSLTGTGTNYGYTF.

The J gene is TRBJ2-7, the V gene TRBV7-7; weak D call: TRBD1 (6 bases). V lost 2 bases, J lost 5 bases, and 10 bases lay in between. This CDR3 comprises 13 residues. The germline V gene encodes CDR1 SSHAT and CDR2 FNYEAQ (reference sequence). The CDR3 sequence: CASSLYRENEQYF. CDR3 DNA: TGTGCCAGCAGCTTATACAGGGAAAACGAGCAGTACTTC.

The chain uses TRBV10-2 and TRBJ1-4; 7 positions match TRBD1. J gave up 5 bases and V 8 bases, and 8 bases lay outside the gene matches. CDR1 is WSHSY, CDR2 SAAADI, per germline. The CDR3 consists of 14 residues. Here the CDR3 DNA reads TGCGCCAGCTCCCGACAGGGTGTAAATGAAAAACTGTTTTTT. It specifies CASSRQGVNEKLFF.

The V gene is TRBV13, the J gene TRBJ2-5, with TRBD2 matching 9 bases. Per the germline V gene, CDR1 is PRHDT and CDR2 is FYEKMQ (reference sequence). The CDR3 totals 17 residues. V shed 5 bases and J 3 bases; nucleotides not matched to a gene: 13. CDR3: CASSQSGLAGFEETQYF. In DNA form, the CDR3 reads TGTGCCAGCAGCCAATCAGGGCTAGCGGGGTTCGAAGAGACCCAGTACTTC.

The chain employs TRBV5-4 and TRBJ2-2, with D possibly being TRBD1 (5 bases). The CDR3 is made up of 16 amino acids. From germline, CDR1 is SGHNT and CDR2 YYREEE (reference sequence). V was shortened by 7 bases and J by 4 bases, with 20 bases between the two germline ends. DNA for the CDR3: TGTGCCAGCCAGCGTTACACCGGGCAGGGCACCGGGGAGCTGTTTTTT. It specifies CASQRYTGQGTGELFF. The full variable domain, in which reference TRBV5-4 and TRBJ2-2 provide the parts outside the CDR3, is ETGVTQSPTHLIKTRGQQVTLRCSSQSGHNTVSWYQQALGQGPQFIFQYYREEENGRGNFPPRFSGLQFPNYSSELNVNALELDDSALYLCASQRYTGQGTGELFFGEGSRLTVL.

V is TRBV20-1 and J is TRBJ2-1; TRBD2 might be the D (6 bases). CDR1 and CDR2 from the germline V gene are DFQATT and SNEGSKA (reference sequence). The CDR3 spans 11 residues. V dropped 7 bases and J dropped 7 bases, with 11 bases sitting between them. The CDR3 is CSGTGENEQFF. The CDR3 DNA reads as TGCAGTGGTACGGGGGAGAATGAGCAGTTCTTC.

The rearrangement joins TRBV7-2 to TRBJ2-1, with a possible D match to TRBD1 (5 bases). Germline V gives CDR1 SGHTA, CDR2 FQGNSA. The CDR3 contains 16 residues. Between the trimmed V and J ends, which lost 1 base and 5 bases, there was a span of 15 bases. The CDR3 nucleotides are TGTGCCAGCAGCTTAGTGTTTGGTGGGGCCAACAATGAGCAGTTCTTC. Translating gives CASSLVFGGANNEQFF.

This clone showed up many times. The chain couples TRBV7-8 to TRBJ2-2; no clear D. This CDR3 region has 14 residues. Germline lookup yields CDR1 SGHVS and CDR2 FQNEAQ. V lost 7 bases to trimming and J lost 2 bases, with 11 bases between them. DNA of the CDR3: TGTGCCAGCATGGCGGAGTCCAACACCGGGGAGCTGTTTTTT. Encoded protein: CASMAESNTGELFF.

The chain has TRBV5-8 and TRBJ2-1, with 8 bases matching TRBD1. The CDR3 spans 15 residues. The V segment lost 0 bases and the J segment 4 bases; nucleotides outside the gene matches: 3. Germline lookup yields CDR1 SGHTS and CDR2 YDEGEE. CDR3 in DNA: TGTGCCAGCAGCTTGGGCCAGGGGGCTTACAATGAGCAGTTCTTC. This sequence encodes CASSLGQGAYNEQFF.

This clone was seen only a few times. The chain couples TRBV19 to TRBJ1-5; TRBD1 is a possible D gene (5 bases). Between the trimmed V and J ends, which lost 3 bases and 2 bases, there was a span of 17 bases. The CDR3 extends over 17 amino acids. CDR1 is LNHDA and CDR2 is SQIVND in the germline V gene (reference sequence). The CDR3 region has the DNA TGTGCCAGTAGTATGATGGCCGATGGGGGTGGCAATCAGCCCCAGCATTTT. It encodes CASSMMADGGGNQPQHF.

The CDR3 sequence is CASSSGPKEGYTF. The CDR3 bases are TGTGCCAGCAGCTCAGGCCCTAAGGAAGGCTACACCTTC. The chain is built from TRBV7-3 and TRBJ1-2; D remains ambiguous. The CDR3 runs to 13 residues. The germline CDR1 and CDR2 sequences are SGHTA and FQGTGA. V gave up 4 bases and J gave up 8 bases, with 14 bases separating them.

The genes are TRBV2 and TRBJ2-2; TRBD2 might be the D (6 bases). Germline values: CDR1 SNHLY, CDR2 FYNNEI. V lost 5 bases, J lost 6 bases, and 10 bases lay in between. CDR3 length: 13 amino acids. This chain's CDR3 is CASSLEGPGELFF. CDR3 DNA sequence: TGTGCCAGCAGTTTGGAGGGGCCCGGGGAGCTGTTTTTT. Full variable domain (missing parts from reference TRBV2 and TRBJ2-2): EPEVTQTPSHQVTQMGQEVILRCVPISNHLYFYWYRQILGQKVEFLVSFYNNEISEKSEIFDDQFSVERPDGSNFTLKIRSTKLEDSAMYFCASSLEGPGELFFGEGSRLTVL.

DNA for the CDR3: TGTGCCAGCAGTTTGGACAGGGGATTGCCCTACGAGCAGTACTTC. Its translation: CASSLDRGLPYEQYF. The chain couples TRBV6-1 to TRBJ2-7, with 9 bases aligning to TRBD1. With V trimmed by 5 bases and J by 2 bases, 7 bases remained unmatched. In germline, CDR1 is MNHNS, CDR2 SASEGT. The CDR3 loop spans 15 amino acids.

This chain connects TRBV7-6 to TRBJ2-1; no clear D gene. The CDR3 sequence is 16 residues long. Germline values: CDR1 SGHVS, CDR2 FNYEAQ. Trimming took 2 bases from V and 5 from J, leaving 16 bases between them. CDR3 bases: TGTGCCAGCAGCTTATTTGGGATTGGCCTGAACAATGAGCAGTTCTTC. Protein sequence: CASSLFGIGLNNEQFF.

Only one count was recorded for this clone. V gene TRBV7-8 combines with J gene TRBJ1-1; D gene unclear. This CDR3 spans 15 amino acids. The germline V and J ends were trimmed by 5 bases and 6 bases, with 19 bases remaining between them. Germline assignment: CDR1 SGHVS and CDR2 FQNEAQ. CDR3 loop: CASSVSSSSVAEAFF. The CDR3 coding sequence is TGTGCCAGCAGCGTAAGTAGCAGTTCGGTTGCTGAAGCTTTCTTT. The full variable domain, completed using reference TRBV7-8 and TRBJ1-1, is GAGVSQSPRYKVAKRGQDVALRCDPISGHVSLFWYQQALGQGPEFLTYFQNEAQLDKSGLPSDRFFAERPEGSVSTLKIQRTQQEDSAVYLCASSVSSSSVAEAFFGQGTRLTVV.

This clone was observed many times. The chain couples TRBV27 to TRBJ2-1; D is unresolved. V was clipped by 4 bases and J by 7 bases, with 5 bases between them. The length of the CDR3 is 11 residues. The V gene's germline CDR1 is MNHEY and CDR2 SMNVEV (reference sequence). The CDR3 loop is CASSYSNEQFF. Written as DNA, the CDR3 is TGTGCCAGCAGTTACTCGAATGAGCAGTTCTTC.

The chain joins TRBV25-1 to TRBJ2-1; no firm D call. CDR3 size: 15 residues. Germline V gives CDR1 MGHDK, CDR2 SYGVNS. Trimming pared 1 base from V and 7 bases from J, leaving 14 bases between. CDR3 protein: CASSELMVGSNEQFF. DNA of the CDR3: TGTGCCAGCAGTGAATTGATGGTAGGTTCTAATGAGCAGTTCTTC. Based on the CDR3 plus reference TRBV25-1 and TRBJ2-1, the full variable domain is EADIYQTPRYLVIGTGKKITLECSQTMGHDKMYWYQQDPGMELHLIHYSYGVNSTEKGDLSSESTVSRIRTEHFPLTLESARPSHTSQYLCASSELMVGSNEQFFGPGTRLTVL.